The TCR beta chain under discussion was sequenced for a study of T cells expressing NK-cell markers. Background on the study: The study drew TCR beta repertoires from sorted CD3+CD56+NKG2C+, CD3+CD56+NKG2C- and CD3+CD56-NKG2C+ T cells. Seven donors tested HCMV-seropositive and one tested seronegative among the eight sequenced.

Study-level points and caveats: For over five donors, the dominant NKG2C+ clonotypes made up about 1.0-7.5% of their CD8+ T cells.

Turning to this clonotype: The antigen is undetermined.

TCRdb reworked the 5' RACE reads into one entry per CDR3 protein, no DNA. The sample holds about 460,000 distinct CDR3 sequences. The sample taken for sequencing was blood T cells: a sorted CD56 or NKG2C T cell subset, CD4+ or CD8+ T cells, or bulk PBMC T cells (not recorded which). This TCR was recovered from a woman aged 45-60 years in good health.

The CDR3 sequence: CSVEVRGSGELFF. V is TRBV29-1 and J is TRBJ2-2; TCRdb designates TRBD1, a call that cannot be tested without DNA. Germline V lookup: CDR1 SQVTM, CDR2 ANQGSEA. This CDR3 region has 13 residues.